The following is a TCR beta chain sequence with its context. In germline, CDR1 is SNHLY, CDR2 FYNNEI. Trimming cost V 2 bases and J 0 bases, with 14 bases left between them. The CDR3 covers 16 residues. Here immunoSEQ multiplex PCR was the method, and the copy in TCRdb shows in-frame clones only, minus some. This table holds about 91,000 clones, around nine tenths found once. The data originate from a study of blood T cell repertoires in COVID-19. Overall study: Samples came from the United States, Italy and Spain, spanning acute and convalescent COVID-19. In each case, the material was cDNA or gDNA derived from T cells, B-cell-depleted T cells, or PBMCs.

The chain has TRBV2 and TRBJ2-7, with a possible D match to TRBD2 (6 bases). This TCR was recovered from a woman of 80 years or more with active COVID-19. Sequencing was done on a sample of peripheral blood. The CDR3 bases are TGTGCCAGCAGTGAATCCCCGGGGGTAAGCTCCTACGAGCAGTACTTC. Translated, it gives CASSESPGVSSYEQYF.